One and the same sample provided the 16 T cell receptor beta chains below, sequenced in a study of T cells in Graves' hyperthyroidism and ophthalmopathy. Amplification yielded TCR beta CDR3 regions, with RNA transcripts as the source. HTBI primers were used for first-round RT-PCR of the TCR CDR3. From the multiplex PCR reads, TCRdb called clonotypes with MiXCR, one entry per CDR3 protein. The sample has approximately 400,000 distinct CDR3 sequences, 15% to 18% seen once. The material sequenced was blood. These receptors all stem from a young woman with Graves' hyperthyroidism that later progressed to Graves' ophthalmopathy.

This clonotype was observed many times. The gene calls are TRBV20-1 and TRBJ2-1, with D tentatively TRBD2 (6 bases). CDR1 and CDR2 from the germline V gene are DFQATT and SNEGSKA (reference sequence). The CDR3 runs 14 residues. V was shortened by 3 bases and J by 2 bases, with 11 bases between the two germline ends. Here the CDR3 DNA reads TGCAGTGCTAGGGGGGACTCCCCCTACAATGAGCAGTTCTTC. It yields the protein CSARGDSPYNEQFF.

This clonotype has a count of ten or more. The DNA of the CDR3 is TGTGCCAGCAGCTTAGGGAATACGCAGTATTTT. This translates into CASSLGNTQYF. This chain joins TRBV7-8 and TRBJ2-3; D gene ambiguous. Germline V gene data show CDR1 as SGHVS and CDR2 as FQNEAQ. The germline V and J ends were trimmed by 1 base and 7 bases, with 3 bases remaining between them. This CDR3 spans 11 amino acids.

This clonotype was recorded many times. The chain links TRBV10-3 to TRBJ1-2, with D unclear. Trimming pared 6 bases from V and 6 bases from J, leaving 11 bases between. Looked up from germline, CDR1 is ENHRY and CDR2 is SYGVKD. The length of the CDR3 is 12 residues. The CDR3 region is CAIRGTANGYTF. CDR3 coding DNA: TGTGCCATCAGGGGCACAGCAAATGGCTACACCTTC.

The chain employs TRBV7-9 and TRBJ2-3; D unresolved. The V end lost 3 bases, the J end lost 2 bases, and 18 bases lay between the germline ends. Looked up from germline, CDR1 is SEHNR and CDR2 is FQNEAQ (reference sequence). The CDR3 extends over 17 amino acids. CDR3 bases: TGTGCCAGCAGCTTGTCTAGAGGCAAGCTATTCACAGATACGCAGTATTTT. Its protein product is CASSLSRGKLFTDTQYF.

This clonotype appeared many times. The chain combines TRBV20-1 with TRBJ2-5; the match to TRBD2 covers 13 bases. Germline CDR1 reads DFQATT; CDR2 reads SNEGSKA (reference sequence). CDR3 length: 13 amino acids. J was trimmed by 12 bases and V by 6 bases; bases with no gene match: 10. Here the CDR3 DNA reads TGCAGTGCCGGGACTAGCGGGATACAGAGGGAGTACTTC. Translated, it gives CSAGTSGIQREYF.

The V gene is TRBV9, the J gene TRBJ1-1; D might be TRBD1 (5 bases). The CDR3 runs to 15 residues. V gave up 0 bases and J gave up 0 bases, with 9 bases separating them. Germline assignment: CDR1 SGDLS and CDR2 YYNGEE. The CDR3 DNA is TGTGCCAGCAGCGTAGATGGGGCCATGAACACTGAAGCTTTCTTT. Protein: CASSVDGAMNTEAFF.

This clonotype was detected a few times. The rearrangement joins TRBV5-6 to TRBJ2-1; possibly TRBD1 or TRBD2 for D (7 bases each). In germline, CDR1 is SGHDT, CDR2 YYEEEE. The CDR3 spans 19 residues. V dropped 0 bases and J dropped 7 bases, with 26 bases sitting between them. The CDR3 DNA follows: TGTGCCAGCAGCTTGGAGGGGGGAGGGGGCGCCCCCGGTGGGAATGAGCAGTTCTTC. Translating gives CASSLEGGGGAPGGNEQFF.

This clonotype was observed a few times. This chain uses TRBV29-1 with TRBJ2-1, with D uncertain. The DNA end is a closer match to TRBJ2-7, so the J assignment may be wrong. The CDR3 is made up of 15 amino acids. Germline V lookup: CDR1 SQVTM, CDR2 ANQGSEA. The CDR3 reads CSVELLLSSYNEQYF. In DNA, the CDR3 is TGCAGCGTTGAACTATTACTTAGCTCCTACAATGAGCAGTACTTC.

The chain couples TRBV10-2 to TRBJ1-3, with no clear D. V lost 6 bases and J 0 bases, leaving 6 bases between the germline ends. The CDR3 extends over 13 amino acids. The germline gives CDR1 WSHSY, CDR2 SAAADI. CDR3 sequence: CASRNTSGNTIYF. The CDR3 nucleotides read TGCGCCAGCAGAAACACCTCTGGAAACACCATATATTTT.

The sample holds many counts of this clonotype. J is TRBJ1-2 and V is TRBV6-1; TRBD1 matches at 8 bases. This CDR3 is built from 14 residues. Per the germline V gene, CDR1 is MNHNS and CDR2 is SASEGT. V lost 5 bases to trimming and J lost 8 bases; unmatched junction nucleotides: 10. The CDR3 sequence is CASSYSDRGWGYTF. The DNA for the CDR3 is TGTGCCAGCAGTTACTCTGACAGGGGATGGGGCTACACCTTC.

This chain joins TRBV15 and TRBJ2-1; 14 bases are shared with TRBD2. The CDR3 has 18 amino acids. V shed 3 bases, J shed 3 bases, and the junction held 7 bases outside the gene matches. CDR1 and CDR2 (germline): LNHNV, YYDKDF (reference sequence). The CDR3 loop reads CATSRTSGRALIYNEQFF. CDR3 sequence (DNA): TGTGCCACCAGCAGGACTAGCGGGAGGGCCTTGATCTACAATGAGCAGTTCTTC.

This clonotype was counted ten times or more. The rearrangement uses TRBV28 and TRBJ2-1; possible D gene TRBD2, 5 bases. The CDR3 has 15 residues. V lost 3 bases and J lost 3, with 12 bases in between. Germline CDR1 MDHEN, CDR2 SYDVKM. CDR3 region: CASSFYSGNYNEQFF. The CDR3 bases are TGTGCCAGCAGTTTCTACAGCGGAAACTACAATGAGCAGTTCTTC.

This clonotype was recorded at least ten times. The rearrangement links TRBV20-1 to TRBJ2-1; D is perhaps TRBD2 (5 bases). The V gene lost 3 bases and the J gene lost 7 bases, with 16 bases spanning the gap. Germline loops: CDR1 DFQATT, CDR2 SNEGSKA (reference sequence). This CDR3 has 14 residues. The CDR3 coding sequence is TGCAGTGCTAGCTCCGGAGGCCATAAAAATGAGCAGTTCTTC. Its translation is CSASSGGHKNEQFF.

This clonotype was counted at least ten times. The rearrangement uses TRBV11-2 and TRBJ1-2, with TRBD1 matching 8 bases. This CDR3 region has 15 residues. The V gene end was trimmed by 4 bases and the J gene end by 3 bases; junction bases not matched to a gene: 7. The germline V gene has CDR1 SGHAT and CDR2 FQNNGV. Here the CDR3 DNA reads TGTGCCAGCAGCTGGGCCCAGGGGGCTTACTATGGCTACACCTTC. Protein product: CASSWAQGAYYGYTF.

About this clonotype: A much more abundant neighbour one base away suggests this may be a read error. The gene calls are TRBV5-5 and TRBJ2-3; TRBD1 is a possible D gene (6 bases). Germline loops: CDR1 SGHKS, CDR2 YYEKEE (reference sequence). This CDR3 is built from 16 residues. Between the trimmed V and J ends, which lost 4 bases and 0 bases, there was a span of 15 bases. CDR3 residues: CASSPVGTLSTDTQYF. Written as DNA, the CDR3 is TGTGCCAGCAGCCCCGTGGGGACACTCAGCACAGATACGCAGTATTTT.

This clonotype was detected many times. The chain recombines TRBV6-1 with TRBJ2-2; D gene ambiguous. Per germline, CDR1 MNHNS and CDR2 SASEGT. The CDR3 spans 15 residues. With 5 bases removed from V and 5 bases from J, the gap between germline ends came to 15 bases. The CDR3 sequence: CASSPNPPRTGELFF. The CDR3 DNA reads TGTGCCAGCAGTCCTAACCCGCCTCGGACCGGGGAGCTGTTTTTT.